This T cell receptor (beta chain) was found in a study of vaccination effects on CD4 cells after COVID-19. Antigen-specific CD4+ T cells expanded by the ViraFEST assay with viral peptide pools were then sequenced. Having been cultured for 10 days, the cells underwent CD4+ T cell isolation. None of these healthy vaccinees had been infected with SARS-CoV-2 before vaccination. Cultures used roughly 2 million PBMC per well, approximately 10 IU/ml IL-2 and roughly 10 ug/ml peptides. Each culture had half its medium swapped for IL-2 medium on days 3 and 7. Repertoires were generated with immunoSEQ multiplex PCR, while TCRdb's copy carries only in-frame clones and drops some. Found here are just under 45,000 clones, around 81% of them singletons; the top ten hold under 14%. The count of this clone is one. What it recognizes is unknown. CDR3 length: 16 amino acids. Trimming left V 4 bases short and J 1 base short, with 16 bases between. Germline-derived CDR1 and CDR2 are LGHDT and YNNKEL (reference sequence).

The material sequenced was CD4+ T cells from PBMCs cultured with SARS-CoV-2 spike peptides, taken before COVID-19 vaccination. The V call is TRBV3-1 (or the pseudogene TRBV3-2), the J call TRBJ1-2; D may be TRBD1 (6 bases). The source of this sequence is a human donor who received a COVID-19 vaccine. CDR3 loop: CASSPDRRSVNYGYTF. CDR3 DNA sequence: TGTGCCAGCAGCCCCGACAGGCGAAGCGTTAACTATGGCTACACCTTC.